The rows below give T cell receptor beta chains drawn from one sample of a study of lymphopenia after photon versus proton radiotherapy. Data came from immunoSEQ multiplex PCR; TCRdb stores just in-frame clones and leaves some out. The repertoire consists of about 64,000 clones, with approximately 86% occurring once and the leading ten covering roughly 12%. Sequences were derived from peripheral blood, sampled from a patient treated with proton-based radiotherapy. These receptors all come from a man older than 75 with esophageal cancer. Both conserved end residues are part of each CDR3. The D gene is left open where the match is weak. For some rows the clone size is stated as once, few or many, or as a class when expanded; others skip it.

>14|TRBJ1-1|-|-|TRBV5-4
CASSLELQGAEAFF
TGTGCCAGCAGCTTGGAATTACAGGGTGCAGAAGCTTTCTTT
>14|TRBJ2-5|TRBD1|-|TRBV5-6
CASSRDRGWGPQYF
TGTGCCAGCAGCAGGGACAGGGGTTGGGGACCCCAGTACTTC
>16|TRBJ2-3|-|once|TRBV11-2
CASSLDIAQSTDTQYF
TGTGCCAGCAGCTTAGATATAGCACAGAGCACAGATACGCAGTATTTT
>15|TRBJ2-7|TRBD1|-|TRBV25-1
CASKPGQGIPYEQYF
TGTGCCAGCAAACCGGGACAGGGGATCCCCTACGAGCAGTACTTC
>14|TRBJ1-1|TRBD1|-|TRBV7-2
CASSLNRGNTEAFF
TGTGCCAGCAGTCTAAACAGGGGGAACACTGAAGCTTTCTTT
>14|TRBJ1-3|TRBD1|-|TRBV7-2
CASHRDRGFDTIYF
TGTGCCAGCCACCGGGACAGGGGATTCGACACCATATATTTT
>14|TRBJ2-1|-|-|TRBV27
CASSFSLTYNEQFF
TGTGCCAGCAGTTTTAGCCTGACCTACAATGAGCAGTTCTTC
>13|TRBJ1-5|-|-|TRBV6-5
CASSYRPLSPQHF
TGTGCCAGCAGTTATAGGCCCCTCTCGCCCCAGCATTTT
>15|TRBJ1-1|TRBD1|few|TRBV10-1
CASSEGTGGEVEAFF
TGCGCCAGCAGTGAAGGGACAGGGGGCGAGGTTGAAGCTTTCTTT
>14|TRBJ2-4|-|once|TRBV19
CASSIELAKNIQYF
TGTGCCAGTAGTATAGAGTTAGCCAAAAACATTCAGTACTTC
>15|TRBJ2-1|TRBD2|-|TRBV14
CASSELAGGVYEQFF
TGTGCCAGCAGTGAACTAGCGGGAGGAGTCTATGAGCAGTTCTTC
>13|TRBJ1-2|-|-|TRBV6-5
CASSYQGPYGYTF
TGTGCCAGCAGTTATCAGGGTCCCTATGGCTACACCTTC
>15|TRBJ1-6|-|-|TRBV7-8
CASSLLSGNNSPLHF
TGTGCCAGCAGCTTACTGTCAGGAAATAATTCACCCCTCCACTTT
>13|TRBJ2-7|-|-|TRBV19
CASSNQDGYEQYF
TGTGCCAGTAGCAATCAAGACGGCTACGAGCAGTACTTC
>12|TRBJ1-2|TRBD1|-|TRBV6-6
CASRRTGYGYTF
TGTGCCAGCAGGAGGACAGGCTATGGCTACACCTTC
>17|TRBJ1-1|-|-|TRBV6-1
CASSEVNQAGSVTEAFF
TGTGCCAGCAGTGAAGTAAATCAAGCAGGTTCGGTCACTGAAGCTTTCTTT
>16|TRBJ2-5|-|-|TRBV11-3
CASSRSSVGSQETQYF
TGTGCCAGCAGCCGCTCCTCCGTGGGGTCCCAAGAGACCCAGTACTTC
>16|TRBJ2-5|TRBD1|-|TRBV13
CASSRRTGGLRETQYF
TGTGCTAGCAGTCGACGTACAGGGGGCCTTCGGGAGACCCAGTACTTC
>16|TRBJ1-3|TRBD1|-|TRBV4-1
CASSQIAHRGGNTIYF
TGCGCCAGCAGCCAAATTGCTCACAGGGGCGGAAACACCATATATTTT
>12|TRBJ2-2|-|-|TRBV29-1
CSVDRGQGELFF
TGCAGCGTTGATAGGGGACAAGGGGAGCTGTTTTTT
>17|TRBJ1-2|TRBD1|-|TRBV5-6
CASSRGQGGRANYGYTF
TGTGCCAGCAGCCGGGGACAGGGGGGTAGAGCTAACTATGGCTACACCTTC
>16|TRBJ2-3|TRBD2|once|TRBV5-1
CASSLVSGGAFGTQYF
TGCGCCAGCAGCTTGGTTAGCGGGGGGGCCTTTGGTACGCAGTATTTT
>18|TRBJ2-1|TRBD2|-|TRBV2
CASSEALQSSGRLYEQFF
TGTGCCAGCAGTGAAGCGCTTCAGTCTAGCGGGAGACTCTATGAGCAGTTCTTC
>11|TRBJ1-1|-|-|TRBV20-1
CSARSNTEAFF
TGCAGTGCTAGATCGAACACTGAAGCTTTCTTT
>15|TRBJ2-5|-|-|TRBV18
CASSTSGLTEETQYF
TGTGCCAGCTCAACGAGCGGACTTACAGAAGAGACCCAGTACTTC
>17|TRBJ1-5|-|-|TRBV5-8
CASSPMYQGGGDQPQHF
TGTGCCAGCAGCCCAATGTATCAGGGTGGGGGGGATCAGCCCCAGCATTTT
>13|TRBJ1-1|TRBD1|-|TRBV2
CASRGQGNTEAFF
TGTGCCAGCAGGGGACAGGGGAACACTGAAGCTTTCTTT
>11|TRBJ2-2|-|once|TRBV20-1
CSADTAGELFF
TGCAGTGCGGACACCGCCGGGGAGCTGTTTTTT
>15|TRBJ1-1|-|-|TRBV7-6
CASSFQIGQQIEAFF
TGTGCCAGCAGCTTCCAGATCGGACAGCAAATTGAAGCTTTCTTT
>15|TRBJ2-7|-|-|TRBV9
CASSVAGAMGYEQYF
TGTGCCAGCAGCGTAGCAGGGGCAATGGGCTACGAGCAGTACTTC
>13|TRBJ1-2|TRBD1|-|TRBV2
CASQGASNYGYTF
TGTGCCTCCCAGGGGGCATCTAACTATGGCTACACCTTC
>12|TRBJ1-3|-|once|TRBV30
CAWSVTGNTIYF
TGTGCCTGGAGTGTGACCGGAAACACCATATATTTT
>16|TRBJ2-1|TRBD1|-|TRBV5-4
CASSWTGTAGYNEQFF
TGTGCCAGCAGCTGGACCGGGACAGCAGGCTACAATGAGCAGTTCTTC
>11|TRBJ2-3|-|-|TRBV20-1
CSPWWGDTQYF
TGCAGTCCCTGGTGGGGAGATACGCAGTATTTT
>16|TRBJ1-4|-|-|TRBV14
CASSQGVGGMGEKLFF
TGTGCCAGCAGCCAAGGAGTGGGGGGCATGGGTGAAAAACTGTTTTTT
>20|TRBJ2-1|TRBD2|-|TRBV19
CASSIDSGRLAGIAGSEQFF
TGTGCCAGTAGTATAGATAGTGGCCGGCTAGCGGGAATCGCGGGGAGTGAGCAGTTCTTC
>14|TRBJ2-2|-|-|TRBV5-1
CASSPDTNTGELFF
TGCGCCAGCAGCCCGGACACGAACACCGGGGAGCTGTTTTTT
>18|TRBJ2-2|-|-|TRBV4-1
CASSHGWVPRKYTGELFF
TGCGCCAGCAGCCATGGGTGGGTCCCCCGCAAATACACCGGGGAGCTGTTTTTT
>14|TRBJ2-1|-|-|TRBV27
CASSSRGVYNEQFF
TGTGCCAGCAGTAGCCGGGGCGTCTACAATGAGCAGTTCTTC
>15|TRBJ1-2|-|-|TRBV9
CASSVGRELGYGYTF
TGTGCCAGCAGCGTAGGCCGGGAATTAGGCTATGGCTACACCTTC